This TCR beta chain originates from a study of blood T cell repertoires in COVID-19. Study-wide context: Whether acute or convalescent, the COVID-19 samples came from the United States, Italy and Spain. The analysed material was cDNA or gDNA that came from T cells, B-cell-depleted T cells, or PBMCs.

V was clipped by 5 bases and J by 0 bases; unmatched bases: 1. Germline V lookup: CDR1 KGHSH, CDR2 LQKENI. The CDR3 length is 14 residues. Authors' data handling: Quantification of nucleated cells was approximated via reference gene primer amplification. Here immunoSEQ multiplex PCR was the method, and the copy in TCRdb shows in-frame clones only, minus some. That table gives V, J and clone size, and the DNA gave D and trimming. The sample shows hundreds of thousands of clones, 85% to 90% of them seen only once. This receptor was obtained from a woman aged 40 to 50 who had recovered from COVID-19. J is TRBJ1-1 and V is TRBV18; TRBD1 aligns across 9 bases. Material: peripheral blood. The CDR3 DNA reads TGTGCCAGCTCAGGGACAGGGTTGAACACTGAAGCTTTCTTT. Encoded protein: CASSGTGLNTEAFF.